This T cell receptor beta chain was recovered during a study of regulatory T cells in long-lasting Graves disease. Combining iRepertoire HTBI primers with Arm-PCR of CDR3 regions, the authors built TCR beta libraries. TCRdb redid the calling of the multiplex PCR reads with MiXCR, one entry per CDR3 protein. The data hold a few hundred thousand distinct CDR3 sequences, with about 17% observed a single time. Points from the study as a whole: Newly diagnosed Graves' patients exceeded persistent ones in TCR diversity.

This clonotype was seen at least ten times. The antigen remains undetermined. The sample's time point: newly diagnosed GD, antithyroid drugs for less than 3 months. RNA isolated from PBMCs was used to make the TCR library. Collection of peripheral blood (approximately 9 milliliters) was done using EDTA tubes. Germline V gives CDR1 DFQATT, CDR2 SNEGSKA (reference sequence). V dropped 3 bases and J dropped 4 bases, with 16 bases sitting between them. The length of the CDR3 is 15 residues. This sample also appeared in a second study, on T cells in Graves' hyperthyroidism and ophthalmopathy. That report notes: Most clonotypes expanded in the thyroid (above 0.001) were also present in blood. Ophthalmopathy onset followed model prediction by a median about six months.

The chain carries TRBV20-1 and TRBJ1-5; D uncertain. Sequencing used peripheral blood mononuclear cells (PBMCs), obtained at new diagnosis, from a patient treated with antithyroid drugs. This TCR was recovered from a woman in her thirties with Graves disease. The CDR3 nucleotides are TGCAGTGCTAGTGGGTATTTGGGCAGAAATCAGCCCCAGCATTTT. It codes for CSASGYLGRNQPQHF.